The source of this TCR beta chain is a study of cytotoxic CD8 clonotypes in ibrutinib-treated CLL. V lost 3 bases to trimming and J lost 7 bases, with 16 bases between them. The CDR3 sequence is 15 residues long. The germline CDR1 and CDR2 sequences are WNHNN and SYGVQD (reference sequence). Clones were sequenced by immunoSEQ multiplex PCR, and TCRdb holds only the in-frame ones, with some missing. The data contain approximately 160,000 clones, 88% of them singletons. The source material was PBMCs, sampled at disease progression, from a patient treated with ibrutinib. The chain uses TRBV10-1 and TRBJ2-1; D may be TRBD1 (7 bases). This receptor was obtained from a human donor with chronic lymphocytic leukemia. CDR3 protein: CASSEGGGARNEQFF. The CDR3 region has the DNA TGCGCCAGCAGTGAAGGAGGGGGCGCAAGGAATGAGCAGTTCTTC.